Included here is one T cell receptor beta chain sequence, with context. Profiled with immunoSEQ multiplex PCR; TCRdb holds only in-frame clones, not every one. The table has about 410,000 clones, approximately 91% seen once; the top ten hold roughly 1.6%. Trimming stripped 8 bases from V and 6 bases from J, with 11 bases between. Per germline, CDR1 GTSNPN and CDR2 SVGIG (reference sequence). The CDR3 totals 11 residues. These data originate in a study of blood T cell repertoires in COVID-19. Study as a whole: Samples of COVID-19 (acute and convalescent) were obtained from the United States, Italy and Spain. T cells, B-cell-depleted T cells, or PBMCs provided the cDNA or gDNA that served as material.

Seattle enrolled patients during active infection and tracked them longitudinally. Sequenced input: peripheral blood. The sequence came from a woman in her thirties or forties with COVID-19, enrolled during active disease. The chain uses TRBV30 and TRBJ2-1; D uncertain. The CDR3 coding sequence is TGTGCCAAAAGGAGTTTCAATGAGCAGTTCTTC. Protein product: CAKRSFNEQFF.